This TCR beta chain was recovered during a study of blood T cells in healthy people across ages. The overall study: About one barcoded beta molecule was captured per two T cells (by template switching). Points from the study as a whole: It was the long-lived donors that had more naive CD4+ cells and higher diversity than aged donors.

This clonotype was counted a few times. Its target is unknown. Each sample yielded at least 6.5 million isolated PBMCs. Using a J-beta primer mix together with a sample-barcoded 5' primer, a second PCR was run for about 7 to 12 cycles. A template-switch adaptor containing 12 random nucleotides labeled each cDNA molecule. TCRdb reanalysed the 5' RACE reads using MiXCR and keeps one entry per CDR3 protein. Here the sample spans 1.2 million to 1.5 million distinct CDR3 sequences, 59% being singletons. Specimen: blood. The TCR sequence derives from a man aged 18 to 30 in good health.

Here the CDR3 DNA reads TGTGCCAGCAGCCAGGGGGACAGGGGGCGAAGAAACTATGGCTACACCTTC. Its translation is CASSQGDRGRRNYGYTF. The chain employs TRBV3-1 and TRBJ1-2, with 12 bases that match TRBD1. The CDR3 is made up of 17 amino acids. V shed 3 bases and J 2 bases; nucleotides not matched to a gene: 7. CDR1 and CDR2 (germline): LGHDT, YNNKEL (reference sequence). Drawing the rest from reference TRBV3-1 and TRBJ1-2, the complete variable domain is DTAVSQTPKYLVTQMGNDKSIKCEQNLGHDTMYWYKQDSKKFLKIMFSYNNKELIINETVPNRFSPKSPDKAHLNLHINSLELGDSAVYFCASSQGDRGRRNYGYTFGSGTRLTVV.